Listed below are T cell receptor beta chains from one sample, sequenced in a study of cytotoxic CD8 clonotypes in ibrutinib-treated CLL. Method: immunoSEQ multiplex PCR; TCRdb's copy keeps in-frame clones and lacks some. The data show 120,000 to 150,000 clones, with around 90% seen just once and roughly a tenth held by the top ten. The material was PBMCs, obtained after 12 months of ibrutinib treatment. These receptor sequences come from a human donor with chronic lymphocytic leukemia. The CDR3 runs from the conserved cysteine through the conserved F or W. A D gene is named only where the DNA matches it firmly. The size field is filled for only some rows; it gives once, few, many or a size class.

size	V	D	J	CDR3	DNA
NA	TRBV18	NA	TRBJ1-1	CASSLYDLRALITEAFF	TGTGCCAGCTCCCTATACGACCTCCGGGCATTGATCACTGAAGCTTTCTTT
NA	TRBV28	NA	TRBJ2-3	CASSRQAGGTDTQYF	TGTGCCAGCAGCCGACAGGCCGGAGGCACAGATACGCAGTATTTT
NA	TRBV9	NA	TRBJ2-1	CASSVLASLLDEQFF	TGTGCCAGCAGCGTACTAGCGAGTCTTTTGGATGAGCAGTTCTTC
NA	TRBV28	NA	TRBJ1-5	CATEGGAGPQHF	TGTGCCACCGAGGGGGGAGCCGGGCCCCAGCATTTT
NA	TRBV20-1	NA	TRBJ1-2	CSARDYGYTF	TGCAGTGCTCGAGACTATGGCTACACCTTC
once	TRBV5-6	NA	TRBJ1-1	CASSLQGTEAFF	TGTGCCAGCAGCTTGCAAGGCACTGAAGCTTTCTTT
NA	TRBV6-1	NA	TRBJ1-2	CASSEEEIFYGYTF	TGTGCCAGCAGTGAAGAGGAGATCTTCTATGGCTACACCTTC
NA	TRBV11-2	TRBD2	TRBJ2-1	CASSARTWDYTYNEQFF	TGTGCCAGCAGCGCACGAACATGGGACTACACCTACAATGAGCAGTTCTTC
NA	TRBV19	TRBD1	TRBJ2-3	CATRPTGSSDTQYF	TGTGCCACCCGGCCGACAGGGTCATCCGATACGCAGTATTTT
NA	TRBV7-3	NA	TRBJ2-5	CASSLIARETQYF	TGTGCCAGCAGCTTAATAGCGCGAGAGACCCAGTACTTC
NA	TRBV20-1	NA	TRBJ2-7	CSVSRGYEQYF	TGCAGTGTTTCGCGAGGCTACGAGCAGTACTTC
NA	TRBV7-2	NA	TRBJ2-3	CASSLALTAADTQYF	TGTGCCAGCAGCTTAGCGCTAACCGCCGCAGATACGCAGTATTTT
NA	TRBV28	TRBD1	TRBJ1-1	CASSSGQASSNTEAFF	TGTGCCAGCAGTTCAGGACAGGCTTCATCGAACACTGAAGCTTTCTTT
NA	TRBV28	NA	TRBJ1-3	CASSLGGQLEGNTIYF	TGTGCCAGCAGTTTAGGCGGACAGTTGGAAGGAAACACCATATATTTT
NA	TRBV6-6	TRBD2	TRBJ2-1	CASSSSGRAHEQFF	TGTGCCAGCAGTTCCAGCGGGAGGGCTCATGAGCAGTTCTTC
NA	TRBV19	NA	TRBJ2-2	CASSSRYGTSGELFF	TGTGCCAGTAGTAGTAGATATGGGACATCCGGGGAGCTGTTTTTT
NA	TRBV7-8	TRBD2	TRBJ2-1	CASSSLLALNYNEQFF	TGTGCCAGCAGCTCCCTACTAGCGCTCAACTACAATGAGCAGTTCTTC
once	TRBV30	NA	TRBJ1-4	CAWRGQRHEKLFF	TGTGCCTGGAGAGGACAAAGGCATGAAAAACTGTTTTTT
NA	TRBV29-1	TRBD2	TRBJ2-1	CSVERSSGWLGNEQFF	TGCAGCGTTGAAAGATCTAGCGGTTGGTTAGGCAATGAGCAGTTCTTC
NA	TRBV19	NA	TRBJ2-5	CASSIRARGETQYF	TGTGCCAGTAGTATCCGGGCCAGGGGAGAGACCCAGTACTTC
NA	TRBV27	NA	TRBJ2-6	CASRPGGWPGANVLTF	TGTGCCAGCAGACCCGGGGGATGGCCTGGGGCCAACGTCCTGACTTTC
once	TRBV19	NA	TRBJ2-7	CASSTTVSYEQYF	TGTGCCAGTAGTACAACAGTCTCCTACGAGCAGTACTTC
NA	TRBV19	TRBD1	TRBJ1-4	CASSPGQGQGNEKLFF	TGTGCCAGTAGTCCCGGACAGGGGCAAGGTAATGAAAAACTGTTTTTT
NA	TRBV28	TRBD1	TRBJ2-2	CASSTSGTVNTGELFF	TGTGCCAGCAGTACCTCCGGGACAGTGAACACCGGGGAGCTGTTTTTT
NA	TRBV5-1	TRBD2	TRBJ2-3	CASSLATSGTDTQYF	TGCGCCAGCAGCTTGGCCACTAGCGGCACAGATACGCAGTATTTT
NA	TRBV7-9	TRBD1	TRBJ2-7	CASSFRDRGYEQYF	TGTGCCAGCAGCTTCAGGGACAGGGGTTATGAGCAGTACTTC
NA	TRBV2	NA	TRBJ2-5	CASSEIVQETQYF	TGTGCCAGCAGTGAGATCGTCCAAGAGACCCAGTACTTC
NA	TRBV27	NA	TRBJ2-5	CASSFPGVETQYF	TGTGCCAGCAGTTTTCCAGGGGTGGAGACCCAGTACTTC
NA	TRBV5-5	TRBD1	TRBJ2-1	CASSLGDREQFF	TGTGCCAGCAGCTTGGGGGACAGAGAGCAGTTCTTC
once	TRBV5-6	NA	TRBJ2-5	CASSFLTAGLRETQYF	TGTGCCAGCAGCTTTTTGACTGCGGGACTTCGGGAGACCCAGTACTTC
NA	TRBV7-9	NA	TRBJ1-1	CASSPPGMNTEAFF	TGTGCCAGCAGCCCCCCGGGGATGAACACTGAAGCTTTCTTT
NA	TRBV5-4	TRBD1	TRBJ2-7	CASRRTGGSYEQYF	TGTGCCAGCAGACGGACAGGGGGATCCTACGAGCAGTACTTC
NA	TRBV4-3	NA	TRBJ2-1	CASSQDHLQEDEQFF	TGCGCCAGCAGCCAAGACCATCTACAGGAGGATGAGCAGTTCTTC
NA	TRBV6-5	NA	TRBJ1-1	CASGDGHLNTEAFF	TGTGCCAGCGGGGACGGACACCTGAACACTGAAGCTTTCTTT